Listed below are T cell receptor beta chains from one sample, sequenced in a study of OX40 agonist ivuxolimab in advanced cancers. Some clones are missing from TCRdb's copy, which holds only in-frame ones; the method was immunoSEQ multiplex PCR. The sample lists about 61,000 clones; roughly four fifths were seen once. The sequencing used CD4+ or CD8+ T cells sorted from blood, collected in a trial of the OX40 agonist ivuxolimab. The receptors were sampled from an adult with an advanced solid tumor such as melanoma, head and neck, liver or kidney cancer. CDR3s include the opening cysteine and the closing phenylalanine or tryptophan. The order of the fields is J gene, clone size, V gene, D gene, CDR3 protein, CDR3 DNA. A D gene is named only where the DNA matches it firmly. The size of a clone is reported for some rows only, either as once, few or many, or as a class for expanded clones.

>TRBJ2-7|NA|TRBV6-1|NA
CASRLYHSYEQYF
TGTGCCAGCAGACTTTACCACTCCTACGAGCAGTACTTC
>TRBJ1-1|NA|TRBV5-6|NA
CASSFGLGNTEAFF
TGTGCCAGCAGCTTCGGGTTAGGGAACACTGAAGCTTTCTTT
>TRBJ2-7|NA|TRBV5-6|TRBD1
CASSWTGGIHEQYF
TGTGCCAGCAGCTGGACAGGGGGCATCCACGAGCAGTACTTC
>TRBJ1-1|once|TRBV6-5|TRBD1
CASSADRGRTEAFF
TGTGCCAGCAGTGCCGACAGGGGGCGGACTGAAGCTTTCTTT
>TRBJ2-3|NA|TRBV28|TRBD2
CASSTPTSGSTDTQYF
TGTGCCAGCAGTACCCCGACTAGCGGGAGCACAGATACGCAGTATTTT
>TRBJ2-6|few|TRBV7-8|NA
CASRSLRVQTPFSGANVLTF
TGTGCCAGCAGATCCCTCAGGGTCCAAACCCCTTTCTCTGGGGCCAACGTCCTGACTTTC
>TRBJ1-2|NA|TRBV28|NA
CASSLYPRSRKDYGYTF
TGTGCCAGCAGTTTATATCCCCGTAGTCGTAAGGACTATGGCTACACCTTC
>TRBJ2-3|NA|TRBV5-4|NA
CASSFESSRFTDTQYF
TGTGCCAGCAGCTTTGAGAGTAGCCGCTTCACAGATACGCAGTATTTT
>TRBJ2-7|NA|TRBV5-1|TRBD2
CASSPQRGTSWTYEQYF
TGCGCCAGCAGCCCCCAGAGGGGGACTAGCTGGACCTACGAGCAGTACTTC
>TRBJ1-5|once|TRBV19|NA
CASSILGEGNQPQHF
TGTGCCAGTAGTATACTGGGGGAAGGCAATCAGCCCCAGCATTTT
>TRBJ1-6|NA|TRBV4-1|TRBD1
CASSQEESGQYSPLHF
TGCGCCAGCAGCCAAGAGGAATCGGGACAGTATTCACCCCTCCACTTT
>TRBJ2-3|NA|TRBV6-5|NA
CASSSRGPRGDTQYF
TGTGCCAGCAGCAGCCGAGGTCCCAGAGGGGATACGCAGTATTTT
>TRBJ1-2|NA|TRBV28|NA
CASSHAGARGLNYGYTF
TGTGCCAGCAGTCACGCAGGGGCCAGGGGCCTTAACTATGGCTACACCTTC
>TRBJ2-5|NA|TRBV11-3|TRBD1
CASSPRQGQETQYF
TGTGCCAGCAGCCCTAGACAGGGACAAGAGACCCAGTACTTC
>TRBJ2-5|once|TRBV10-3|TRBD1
CATGSQGAQETQYF
TGTGCCACCGGATCACAGGGGGCCCAAGAGACCCAGTACTTC
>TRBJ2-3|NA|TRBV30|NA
CAWSNRLFTDTQYF
TGTGCCTGGAGCAACCGTCTTTTCACAGATACGCAGTATTTT
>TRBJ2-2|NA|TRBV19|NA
CASSIGGGELFF
TGTGCCAGTAGTATAGGGGGTGGCGAGCTGTTTTTT
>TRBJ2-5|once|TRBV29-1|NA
CSVDTMETQYF
TGCAGCGTTGATACGATGGAGACCCAGTACTTC
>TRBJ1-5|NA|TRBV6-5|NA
CASRRGIGNQPQHF
TGTGCCAGCCGCCGGGGAATAGGCAATCAGCCCCAGCATTTT
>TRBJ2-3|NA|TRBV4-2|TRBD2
CASSQPGGKTDTQYF
TGTGCCAGCAGCCAACCGGGGGGGAAAACAGATACGCAGTATTTT
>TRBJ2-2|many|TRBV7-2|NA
CASSLAAGTGELFF
TGTGCCAGCAGCTTAGCTGCGGGCACCGGGGAGCTGTTTTTT
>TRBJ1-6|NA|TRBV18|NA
CASSRSQSTGSNSPLHF
TGTGCCAGCTCACGGTCCCAATCCACAGGTAGTAATTCACCCCTCCACTTT
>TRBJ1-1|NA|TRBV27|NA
CASSNKGWGTLNTEAFF
TGTGCCAGCAGCAATAAGGGTTGGGGAACCTTGAACACTGAAGCTTTCTTT
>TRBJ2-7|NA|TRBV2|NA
CASRGEAYEQYF
TGTGCCAGCAGAGGGGAGGCCTACGAGCAGTACTTC
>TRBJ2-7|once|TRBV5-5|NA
CASSLFTGSWSYEQYF
TGTGCCAGCAGCTTATTTACAGGGAGTTGGTCCTACGAGCAGTACTTC
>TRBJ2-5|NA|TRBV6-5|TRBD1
CASSSFGTGQETQYF
TGTGCCAGCAGTTCCTTTGGGACAGGCCAAGAGACCCAGTACTTC
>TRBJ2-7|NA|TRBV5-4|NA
CASSPDRQGIYEQYF
TGTGCCAGCAGCCCGGACCGGCAGGGTATCTACGAGCAGTACTTC
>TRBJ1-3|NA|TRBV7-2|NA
CASSTGGGSAGNTIYF
TGTGCCAGCAGTACCGGGGGGGGATCGGCTGGAAACACCATATATTTT
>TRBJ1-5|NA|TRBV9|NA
CASSSSSYRDQPQHF
TGTGCCAGCAGCTCCTCGTCCTACAGGGATCAGCCCCAGCATTTT
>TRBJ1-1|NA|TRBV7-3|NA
CASSRQMNTEAFF
TGTGCCAGCAGCCGACAAATGAACACTGAAGCTTTCTTT
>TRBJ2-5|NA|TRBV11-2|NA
CASSSQVQQYF
TGTGCCAGCAGCTCACAGGTTCAGCAGTACTTC
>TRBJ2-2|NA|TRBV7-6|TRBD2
CASSIRLADTTGELFF
TGTGCCAGCAGCATCCGACTAGCGGATACCACCGGGGAGCTGTTTTTT
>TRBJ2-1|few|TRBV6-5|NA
CASSYRPGAHEQFF
TGTGCCAGCAGTTACCGGCCAGGGGCTCATGAGCAGTTCTTC
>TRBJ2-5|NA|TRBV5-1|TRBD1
CASSLGTGDQETQYF
TGCGCCAGCAGCTTGGGGACAGGGGACCAAGAGACCCAGTACTTC
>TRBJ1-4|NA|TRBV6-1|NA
CASSEGGAATNEKLFF
TGTGCCAGCAGTGAAGGGGGGGCCGCAACTAATGAAAAACTGTTTTTT
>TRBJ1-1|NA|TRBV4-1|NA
CASSQGFLGVNTEAFF
TGCGCCAGCAGCCAAGGGTTCCTGGGGGTGAACACTGAAGCTTTCTTT
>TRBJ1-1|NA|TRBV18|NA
CASSLAEVNTEAFF
TGTGCCAGCTCACTGGCTGAAGTGAACACTGAAGCTTTCTTT
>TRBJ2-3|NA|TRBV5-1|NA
CASSPDSTSTDTQYF
TGCGCCAGCAGCCCCGACAGTACTAGCACAGATACGCAGTATTTT